This T cell receptor beta chain was sequenced for a study of blood T cells in healthy people across ages. The CDR3 is made up of 13 amino acids. The germline CDR1 and CDR2 sequences are DFQATT and SNEGSKA (reference sequence). The V segment lost 6 bases and the J segment 4 bases; nucleotides outside the gene matches: 8. As regards this clonotype: The antigen remains unidentified.

Whole-study results and caveats: Diversity figures based on one million T cells were deemed too low.

A sample-barcoded 5' primer and a J-beta primer mix were used in a second PCR of roughly 6 to 12 cycles. Using its own MiXCR run on the 5' RACE reads, TCRdb lists one record per CDR3 protein. This sample yields 1.4 million or so distinct CDR3 sequences, of which roughly 43% are seen a single time; over 3.5% belongs to the top ten. The source of this sequence is a woman younger than 35 in good health. The rearrangement uses TRBV20-1 and TRBJ2-7; 8 bases agree with TRBD2. The sequenced sample was blood. The CDR3 DNA reads as TGCAGTGCGTCGACCGGGGGGGGGTACGAGCAGTACTTC. This translates into CSASTGGGYEQYF.